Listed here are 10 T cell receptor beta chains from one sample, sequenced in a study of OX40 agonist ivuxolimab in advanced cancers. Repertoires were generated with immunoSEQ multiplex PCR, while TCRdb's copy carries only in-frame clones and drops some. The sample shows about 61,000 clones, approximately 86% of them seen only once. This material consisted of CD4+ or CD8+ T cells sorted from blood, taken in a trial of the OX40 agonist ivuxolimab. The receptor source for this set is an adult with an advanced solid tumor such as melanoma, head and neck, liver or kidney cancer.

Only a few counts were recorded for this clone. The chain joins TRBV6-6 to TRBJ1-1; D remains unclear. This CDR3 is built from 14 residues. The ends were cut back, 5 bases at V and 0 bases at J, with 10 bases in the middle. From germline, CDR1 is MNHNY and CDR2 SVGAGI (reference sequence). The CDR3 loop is CASSPYTVNTEAFF. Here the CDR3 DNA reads TGTGCCAGCAGTCCTTATACAGTGAACACTGAAGCTTTCTTT.

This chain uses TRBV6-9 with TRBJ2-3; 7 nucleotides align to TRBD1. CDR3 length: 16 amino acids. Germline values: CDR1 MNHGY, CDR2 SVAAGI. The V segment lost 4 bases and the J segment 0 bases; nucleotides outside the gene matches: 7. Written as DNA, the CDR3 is TGTGCCAGCAGTTTATCCACGACAGGGAGCACAGATACGCAGTATTTT. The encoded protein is CASSLSTTGSTDTQYF.

CDR3 sequence (DNA): TGTGCCAGCACCCCGACTAGCGGGAGTCCCCTGGGGGAGCAGTACTTC. Encoded protein: CASTPTSGSPLGEQYF. The V and J genes are TRBV11-2 and TRBJ2-7; 12 nucleotides line up with TRBD2. This CDR3 is built from 16 residues. Losses at the gene ends were 7 bases for V and 7 bases for J; bases not matched to a gene: 14. Germline assignment: CDR1 SGHAT and CDR2 FQNNGV.

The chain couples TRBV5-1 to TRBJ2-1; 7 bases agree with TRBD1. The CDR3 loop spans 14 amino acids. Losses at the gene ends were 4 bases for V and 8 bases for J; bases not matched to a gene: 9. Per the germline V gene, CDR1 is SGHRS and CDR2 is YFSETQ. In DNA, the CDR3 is TGCGCCAGCAGCGCAACGACAGGGTCCCATGAGCAGTTCTTC. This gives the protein CASSATTGSHEQFF.

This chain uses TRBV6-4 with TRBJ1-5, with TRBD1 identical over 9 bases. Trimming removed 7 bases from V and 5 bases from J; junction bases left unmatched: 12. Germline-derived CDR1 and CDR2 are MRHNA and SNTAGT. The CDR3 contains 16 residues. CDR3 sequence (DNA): TGTGCCAGCACCCAGCCCCCGGGACAGGGACATCAGCCCCAGCATTTT. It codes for CASTQPPGQGHQPQHF.

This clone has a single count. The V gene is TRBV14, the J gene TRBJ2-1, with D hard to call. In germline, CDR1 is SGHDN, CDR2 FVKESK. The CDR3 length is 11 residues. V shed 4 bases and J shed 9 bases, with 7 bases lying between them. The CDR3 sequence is CASSRYLEQFF. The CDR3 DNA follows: TGTGCCAGCAGCCGGTATCTTGAGCAGTTCTTC.

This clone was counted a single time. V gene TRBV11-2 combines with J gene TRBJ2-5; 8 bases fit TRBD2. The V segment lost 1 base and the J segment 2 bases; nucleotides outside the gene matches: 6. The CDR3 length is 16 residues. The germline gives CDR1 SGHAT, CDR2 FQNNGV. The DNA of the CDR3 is TGTGCCAGCAGCTTAGGCTCCACGGGGGGGCAAGAGACCCAGTACTTC. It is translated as CASSLGSTGGQETQYF.

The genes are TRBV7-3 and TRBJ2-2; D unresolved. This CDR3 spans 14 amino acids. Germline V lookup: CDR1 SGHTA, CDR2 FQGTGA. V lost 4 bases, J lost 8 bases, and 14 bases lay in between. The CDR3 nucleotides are TGTGCCAGCAGCTCCATCCCGGGTACGGGGGAGCTGTTTTTT. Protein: CASSSIPGTGELFF.

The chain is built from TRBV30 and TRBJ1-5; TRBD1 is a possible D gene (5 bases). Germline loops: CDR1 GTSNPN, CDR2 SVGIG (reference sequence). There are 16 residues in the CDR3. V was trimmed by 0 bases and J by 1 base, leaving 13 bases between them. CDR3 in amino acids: CAWSVGTWPSNQPQHF. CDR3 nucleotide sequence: TGTGCCTGGAGTGTAGGGACCTGGCCGAGCAATCAGCCCCAGCATTTT.

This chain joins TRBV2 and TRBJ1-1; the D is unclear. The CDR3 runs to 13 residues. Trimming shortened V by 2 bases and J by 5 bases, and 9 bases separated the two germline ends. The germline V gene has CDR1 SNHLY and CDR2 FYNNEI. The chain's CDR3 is CASSEILGTEAFF. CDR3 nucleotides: TGTGCCAGCAGTGAAATTCTGGGGACTGAAGCTTTCTTT.